What follows describes a single T cell receptor beta chain. TCRdb keeps only in-frame clones here, not all; method: immunoSEQ multiplex PCR. The data show roughly 100,000 clones, with over 65% seen just once and around 4% held by the top ten. The sample belongs to a study of blood T cell repertoires in COVID-19. Study context: Acute-phase and convalescent COVID-19 samples originated in the United States, Italy and Spain. The cDNA or gDNA used as material had been derived from T cells, B-cell-depleted T cells, or PBMCs.

CDR1 is SGHTA and CDR2 is FQGNSA in the germline V gene. This CDR3 is built from 16 residues. J was trimmed by 5 bases and V by 0 bases; bases with no gene match: 8. The TCR was taken from a human donor in a cohort sampled during active COVID-19. The sample taken for sequencing was peripheral blood. The chain links TRBV7-2 to TRBJ2-5, with 8 bases matching TRBD2. The CDR3 loop reads CASSLASGGGLETQYF. CDR3 coding DNA: TGTGCCAGCAGCTTAGCCTCAGGCGGGGGGCTGGAGACCCAGTACTTC.